This TCR beta chain was sequenced for a study of blood T cell repertoires in COVID-19. Study context: T cells, B-cell-depleted T cells, or PBMCs provided the cDNA or gDNA that served as material.

Using immunoSEQ multiplex PCR, the repertoire was profiled, and TCRdb retains in-frame clones only, with some absent. This table has about 230,000 clones, more than 65% appearing once. This CDR3 contains 12 residues. Germline V gene sequence: CDR1 SGDLS, CDR2 YYNGEE. Trimming took off 0 bases at V and 9 bases at J, with 7 bases between the two ends. The chain is built from TRBV9 and TRBJ2-1; D is perhaps TRBD1 (5 bases). The sequenced material came from peripheral blood. This clonotype was sampled from a woman in her thirties or forties who had recovered from COVID-19. This CDR3 is CASSVGRGEQFF. CDR3 bases: TGTGCCAGCAGCGTAGGAAGGGGTGAGCAGTTCTTC.